Listed below are T cell receptor beta chains from one sample, sequenced in a study of CD8+CD57+ T cells in acquired aplastic anemia. TCRdb fed the reads into MiXCR, producing one record per CDR3 protein. The sample includes about 62,000 distinct CDR3 sequences, around 55% of them seen just once. The sequencing input was sorted CD4+, CD8+, or CD8+CD57+ T cells (not recorded which) from PBMCs. The receptors were sampled from a human donor in good health, serving as a control. Each CDR3 is given with its conserved first and last residue. D genes are given only for firm matches. Clone size is shown for a subset of rows, as once, few, many or a class of expanded clone.

CSVVANTGELFF	TGCAGCGTTGTTGCGAACACCGGGGAGCTGTTTTTT	TRBV29-1	TRBJ2-2	NA	medium-sized
CATSDPTGTEETQYF	TGTGCCACCAGTGATCCGACGGGGACGGAAGAGACCCAGTACTTC	TRBV24-1	TRBJ2-5	NA	few
CASSPTSGRAYEQYF	TGTGCCAGCAGTCCGACTAGCGGGAGGGCCTACGAGCAGTACTTC	TRBV7-3	TRBJ2-7	TRBD2	NA
CASAILAKNIQYF	TGTGCCAGCGCCATACTAGCCAAAAACATTCAGTACTTC	TRBV2	TRBJ2-4	NA	NA
CASSAGLAGVGEQFF	TGTGCCAGCAGCGCGGGACTAGCGGGAGTGGGTGAGCAGTTCTTC	TRBV11-2	TRBJ2-1	TRBD2	many
CASSPYSGTGIYEQYF	TGTGCCAGCTCACCTTATTCCGGGACAGGGATTTACGAGCAGTACTTC	TRBV18	TRBJ2-7	TRBD1	many
CASSSEANYGYTF	TGTGCCAGCAGCTCAGAAGCTAACTATGGCTACACCTTC	TRBV7-9	TRBJ1-2	NA	medium-sized
CASSLDGQYF	TGCGCCAGCAGCTTGGACGGGCAGTACTTC	TRBV5-1	TRBJ2-7	NA	NA
CASLDSPFGPLHF	TGTGCCAGTCTTGACAGTCCCTTTGGGCCCCTCCACTTT	TRBV19	TRBJ1-6	NA	few
CASSKTPGHTDTQYF	TGTGCCAGTAGTAAGACGCCGGGACACACAGATACGCAGTATTTT	TRBV19	TRBJ2-3	NA	NA
CASSSRSGQYF	TGTGCCAGCAGCTCCCGGTCAGGGCAGTACTTC	TRBV7-9	TRBJ2-7	NA	NA
CSAESSTDTQYF	TGCAGTGCAGAGTCTAGCACAGATACGCAGTATTTT	TRBV20-1	TRBJ2-3	NA	many
CASSPTGDNQPQHF	TGTGCCAGCAGCCCGACAGGGGATAATCAGCCCCAGCATTTT	TRBV7-2	TRBJ1-5	TRBD1	few
CASRLATYEQYF	TGTGCCAGCCGCCTAGCTACCTACGAGCAGTACTTC	TRBV7-9	TRBJ2-7	NA	NA
CASSPLENEQYF	TGTGCCAGCAGCCCCCTTGAGAACGAGCAGTACTTC	TRBV14	TRBJ2-7	NA	NA
CASSRDGSSYEQYF	TGTGCCAGCAGTCGGGACGGGAGCTCCTACGAGCAGTACTTC	TRBV6-2/TRBV6-3	TRBJ2-7	NA	NA
CSARAGLGNQPQHF	TGCAGTGCTAGAGCAGGGCTAGGAAATCAGCCCCAGCATTTT	TRBV20-1	TRBJ1-5	NA	many
CASSLPQGSGGSPLHF	TGTGCCAGTAGTCTACCACAGGGATCGGGTGGTTCACCCCTCCACTTT	TRBV19	TRBJ1-6	NA	NA
CASSLVGQYF	TGTGCCAGCAGCTTAGTCGGCCAGTACTTC	TRBV7-2	TRBJ2-7	NA	few
CATSPTSVPSYNEQFF	TGTGCCACCAGCCCTACCAGCGTACCATCCTACAATGAGCAGTTCTTC	TRBV15	TRBJ2-1	NA	few
CASREKVDNSPLHF	TGTGCCAGCAGGGAAAAGGTGGATAATTCACCCCTCCACTTT	TRBV9	TRBJ1-6	NA	NA
CASKTPPRTQTQYF	TGTGCCAGCAAAACCCCGCCCCGCACCCAGACCCAGTACTTC	TRBV2	TRBJ2-5	NA	many
CAKMSPNFNEQFF	TGTGCCAAGATGTCGCCGAACTTCAATGAGCAGTTCTTC	TRBV2	TRBJ2-1	NA	NA
CASTRTTSGSGNTQYF	TGTGCCAGCACCAGAACGACTAGCGGGAGTGGAAATACGCAGTATTTT	TRBV11-2	TRBJ2-3	TRBD2	many
CASSLVFGQTKETQYF	TGTGCCAGCAGCTTAGTTTTCGGACAAACAAAAGAGACCCAGTACTTC	TRBV11-3	TRBJ2-5	NA	many
CASSLEGLSRTEAFF	TGTGCCAGCAGCTTAGAGGGGCTTAGTAGGACTGAAGCTTTCTTT	TRBV7-9	TRBJ1-1	NA	many
CASRPGVETQYF	TGCGCCAGCCGACCCGGGGTGGAGACCCAGTACTTC	TRBV10-2	TRBJ2-5	NA	medium-sized
CASSIPQSLNTIYF	TGTGCCAGTAGTATACCACAGTCACTAAACACCATATATTTT	TRBV19	TRBJ1-3	NA	many
CASGGGDYGYTF	TGTGCCAGCGGAGGGGGCGACTATGGCTACACCTTC	TRBV9	TRBJ1-2	TRBD1	NA
CATSSGLAGDNEQFF	TGTGCCACCAGCAGCGGACTAGCGGGAGACAATGAGCAGTTCTTC	TRBV15	TRBJ2-1	TRBD2	once
CSLVQGNTEAFF	TGCAGCTTAGTCCAAGGGAACACTGAAGCTTTCTTT	TRBV29-1	TRBJ1-1	NA	NA
CASSMNRASEKLFF	TGTGCCAGTAGTATGAACAGGGCTAGTGAAAAACTGTTTTTT	TRBV19	TRBJ1-4	NA	NA
CASGSTGGLDQPQHF	TGTGCCAGCGGGTCGACAGGGGGCTTGGATCAGCCCCAGCATTTT	TRBV6-1	TRBJ1-5	TRBD1	many
CASTMTLQYF	TGTGCCAGCACCATGACACTGCAGTACTTC	TRBV7-7	TRBJ2-7	NA	NA
CAISRQATNEKLFF	TGTGCCATCAGCCGACAGGCAACTAATGAAAAACTGTTTTTT	TRBV10-3	TRBJ1-4	NA	medium-sized
CATSSSSGRSYNEQFF	TGTGCCACCAGTTCCTCTAGCGGGAGGTCCTACAATGAGCAGTTCTTC	TRBV24-1	TRBJ2-1	TRBD2	NA
CAISNGQGAGGYTF	TGTGCCATCAGTAACGGACAGGGGGCGGGTGGCTACACCTTC	TRBV10-3	TRBJ1-2	TRBD1	NA
CASSVSSSGANVLTF	TGTGCCAGCAGCGTCTCAAGCTCTGGGGCCAACGTCCTGACTTTC	TRBV9	TRBJ2-6	NA	many
CATSRRTDQPQHF	TGTGCCACCAGCAGGAGGACAGATCAGCCCCAGCATTTT	TRBV15	TRBJ1-5	NA	NA
CASSLGQGAHNQPQHF	TGTGCCAGCAGCCTTGGACAGGGGGCCCACAATCAGCCCCAGCATTTT	TRBV9	TRBJ1-5	TRBD1	NA
CASSTRTGPETQYF	TGTGCCAGCAGCACCCGGACAGGGCCAGAGACCCAGTACTTC	TRBV7-9	TRBJ2-5	TRBD1	NA
CAWSAYRGYEQFF	TGTGCCTGGAGTGCATACAGGGGATATGAGCAGTTCTTC	TRBV30	TRBJ2-1	TRBD1	many
CASSLRGRAEAFF	TGTGCCAGCAGTTTAAGGGGCCGCGCTGAAGCTTTCTTT	TRBV28	TRBJ1-1	NA	many
CASSIRDRAKEKLFF	TGTGCCAGCAGCATCCGGGACAGGGCTAAGGAAAAACTGTTTTTT	TRBV5-5	TRBJ1-4	TRBD1	many
CSVITGNTEAFF	TGCAGCGTGATTACAGGGAACACTGAAGCTTTCTTT	TRBV29-1	TRBJ1-1	NA	NA
CASRGQGSYNSPLHF	TGTGCCAGCCGGGGGCAGGGATCTTATAATTCACCCCTCCACTTT	TRBV7-2	TRBJ1-6	NA	NA
CASSGGPGQGDGYTF	TGCGCCAGCAGTGGGGGACCGGGACAGGGGGATGGCTACACCTTC	TRBV10-2	TRBJ1-2	TRBD1	NA
CASSENWVRTGEQYF	TGTGCCAGCAGTGAAAATTGGGTCAGGACGGGAGAGCAGTACTTC	TRBV2	TRBJ2-7	NA	many
CASSQDSGTSHNEQFF	TGTGCCAGCAGCCAAGATAGCGGGACTTCCCACAATGAGCAGTTCTTC	TRBV3-1	TRBJ2-1	TRBD2	many
CATRSGGYTGELFF	TGTGCCACTCGCTCGGGGGGTTACACCGGGGAGCTGTTTTTT	TRBV15	TRBJ2-2	TRBD2	NA
CASRVDGYTF	TGTGCCAGCAGGGTTGACGGCTACACCTTC	TRBV2	TRBJ1-2	NA	NA
CASSNGGAQGYTF	TGTGCCAGTAGCAATGGGGGGGCGCAGGGCTACACCTTC	TRBV19	TRBJ1-2	NA	NA
CASSEYGQGYRHTF	TGTGCCAGCAGTGAATACGGACAGGGATATCGCCACACCTTC	TRBV25-1	TRBJ1-2	TRBD1	NA